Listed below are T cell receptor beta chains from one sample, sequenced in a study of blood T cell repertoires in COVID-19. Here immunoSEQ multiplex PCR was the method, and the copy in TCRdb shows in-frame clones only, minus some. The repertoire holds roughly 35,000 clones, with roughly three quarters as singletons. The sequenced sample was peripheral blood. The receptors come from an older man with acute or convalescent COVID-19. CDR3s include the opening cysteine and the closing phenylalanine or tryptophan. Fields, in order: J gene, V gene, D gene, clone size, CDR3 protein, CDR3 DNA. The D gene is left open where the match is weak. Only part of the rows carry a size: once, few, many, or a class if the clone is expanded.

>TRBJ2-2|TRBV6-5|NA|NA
CASSRFQVDGELFF
TGTGCCAGCAGTCGTTTTCAGGTGGACGGGGAGCTGTTTTTT
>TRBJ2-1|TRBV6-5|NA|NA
CASKMGLTYNEQFF
TGTGCCAGCAAGATGGGCCTAACCTACAATGAGCAGTTCTTC
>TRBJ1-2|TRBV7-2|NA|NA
CASSLDGGSYYGYTF
TGTGCCAGCAGCTTAGATGGGGGCTCATACTATGGCTACACCTTC
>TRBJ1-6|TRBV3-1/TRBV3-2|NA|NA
CASSLPGSANSPLHF
TGTGCCAGCAGTTTACCAGGCTCGGCCAATTCACCCCTCCACTTT
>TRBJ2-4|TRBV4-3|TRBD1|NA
CASSQGIGTGANIQYF
TGCGCCAGCAGCCAAGGGATAGGGACAGGGGCCAACATTCAGTACTTC
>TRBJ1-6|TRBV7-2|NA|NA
CASSSPAGTTYNSPLHF
TGTGCCAGCAGCTCTCCCGCCGGGACAACCTATAATTCACCCCTCCACTTT
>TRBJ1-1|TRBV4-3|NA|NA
CASSQDRGSSRDTEAFF
TGCGCCAGCAGCCAAGATAGGGGCAGTAGTCGGGACACTGAAGCTTTCTTT
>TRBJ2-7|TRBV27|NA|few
CASSPGQRSHEQYF
TGTGCCAGCAGTCCCGGACAGCGGTCCCACGAGCAGTACTTC
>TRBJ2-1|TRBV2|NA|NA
CASQGSYNEQFF
TGTGCCAGCCAGGGCTCCTACAATGAGCAGTTCTTC
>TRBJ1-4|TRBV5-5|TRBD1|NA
CASRPGTANEKLFF
TGTGCCAGCCGACCCGGGACAGCTAATGAAAAACTGTTTTTT
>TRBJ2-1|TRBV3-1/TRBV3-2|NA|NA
CASSRRGKLEQFF
TGTGCCAGCAGCCGAAGGGGCAAACTAGAGCAGTTCTTC
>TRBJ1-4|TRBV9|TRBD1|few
CASSYRQGVNEKLFF
TGTGCCAGCAGCTACCGACAGGGGGTTAATGAAAAACTGTTTTTT
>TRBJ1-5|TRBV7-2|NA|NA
CASSPQGLGNQPQHF
TGTGCCAGCAGCCCTCAGGGACTCGGCAATCAGCCCCAGCATTTT
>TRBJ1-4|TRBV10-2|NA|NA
CASSEPGGTNEKLFF
TGCGCCAGCAGTGAGCCAGGAGGAACTAATGAAAAACTGTTTTTT
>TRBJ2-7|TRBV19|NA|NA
CASSNTGLSSYEQYF
TGTGCCAGTAGTAATACGGGACTCAGCTCCTACGAGCAGTACTTC
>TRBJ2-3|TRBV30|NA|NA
CAWHTGDTQYF
TGTGCCTGGCATACCGGAGATACGCAGTATTTT
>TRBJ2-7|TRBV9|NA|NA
CASSTTSSTYEQYF
TGTGCCAGCAGCACCACTAGCTCCACCTACGAGCAGTACTTC
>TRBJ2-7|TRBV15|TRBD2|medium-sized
CATSSRTSGPYEQYF
TGTGCCACCAGCAGTCGGACTAGCGGGCCCTACGAGCAGTACTTC
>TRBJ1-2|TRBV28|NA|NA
CAIGGYGYTF
TGTGCGATAGGGGGCTATGGCTACACCTTC
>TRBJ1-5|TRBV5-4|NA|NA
CASSLAGGSNQPQHF
TGTGCCAGCAGCTTGGCCGGGGGGAGCAATCAGCCCCAGCATTTT
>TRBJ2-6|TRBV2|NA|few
CASSDSSSGANVLTF
TGTGCCAGCAGTGATTCGTCCTCTGGGGCCAACGTCCTGACTTTC
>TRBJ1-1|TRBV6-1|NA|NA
CASSDSRNTEAFF
TGTGCCAGCAGTGACAGTCGGAACACTGAAGCTTTCTTT
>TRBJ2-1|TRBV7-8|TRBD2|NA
CASSFLAVSYNEQFF
TGTGCCAGCAGCTTCCTAGCGGTTTCCTACAATGAGCAGTTCTTC
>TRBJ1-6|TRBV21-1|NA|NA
CASSKRTGSSYNSPLHF
TGTGCCAGCAGCAAACGGACAGGGAGCTCCTATAATTCACCCCTCCACTTT
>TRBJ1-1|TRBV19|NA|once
CASRRGLNTEAFF
TGTGCCAGTAGAAGAGGTCTGAACACTGAAGCTTTCTTT
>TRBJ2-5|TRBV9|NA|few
CASSVEGGGETQYF
TGTGCCAGCAGCGTAGAGGGAGGCGGGGAGACCCAGTACTTC
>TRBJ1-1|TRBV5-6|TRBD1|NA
CASSTTGWNTEAFF
TGTGCCAGCAGCACGACAGGGTGGAACACTGAAGCTTTCTTT
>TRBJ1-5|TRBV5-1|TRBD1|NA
CASSLGTGGSNQPQHF
TGCGCCAGCAGCCTCGGGACAGGGGGTAGCAATCAGCCCCAGCATTTT
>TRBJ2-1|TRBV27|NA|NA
CASSAGQSILSEQFF
TGTGCCAGCAGTGCGGGACAGAGTATTTTGAGTGAGCAGTTCTTC
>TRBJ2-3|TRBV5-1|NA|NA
CASSLQGRGSDTQYF
TGCGCCAGCAGCCTCCAGGGGAGGGGGTCAGATACGCAGTATTTT
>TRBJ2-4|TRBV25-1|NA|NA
CASSGQAAKNIQYF
TGTGCCAGCAGTGGGCAGGCAGCCAAAAACATTCAGTACTTC
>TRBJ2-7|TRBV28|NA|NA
CASSLQGNIYEQYF
TGTGCCAGCAGTTTGCAGGGCAATATCTACGAGCAGTACTTC
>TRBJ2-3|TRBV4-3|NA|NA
CASSPRVSDTQYF
TGCGCCAGCAGCCCCCGAGTCTCAGATACGCAGTATTTT
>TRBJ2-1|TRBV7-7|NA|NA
CASSLVVRGPNNEQFF
TGTGCCAGCAGCTTAGTGGTTAGGGGTCCCAACAATGAGCAGTTCTTC
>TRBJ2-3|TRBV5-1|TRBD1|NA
CASSPGQGGDTQYF
TGCGCCAGCAGCCCGGGACAGGGGGGAGATACGCAGTATTTT
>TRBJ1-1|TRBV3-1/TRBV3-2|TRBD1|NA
CASSHRGTGRETEAFF
TGTGCCAGCAGCCACCGAGGGACAGGCCGAGAAACTGAAGCTTTCTTT
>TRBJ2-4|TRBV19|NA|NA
CASSSAGAAKNIQYF
TGTGCCAGTAGTTCGGCAGGGGCAGCCAAAAACATTCAGTACTTC
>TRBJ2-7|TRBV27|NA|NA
CASSIGTFSSYEQYF
TGTGCCAGCAGTATCGGGACTTTTAGCTCCTACGAGCAGTACTTC
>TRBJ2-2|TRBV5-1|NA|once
CASRSTSFSGELFF
TGCGCCAGCAGGTCAACTAGCTTCTCCGGGGAGCTGTTTTTT
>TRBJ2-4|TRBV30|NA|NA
CAWSLLTTEGIQYF
TGTGCCTGGAGTCTACTGACAACGGAAGGCATTCAGTACTTC
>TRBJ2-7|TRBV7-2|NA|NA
CASSLQGAYYEQYF
TGTGCCAGCAGCTTACAAGGGGCCTACTACGAGCAGTACTTC
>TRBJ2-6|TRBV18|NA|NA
CASSLGGQKGANVLTF
TGTGCCAGCTCACTGGGGGGGCAGAAAGGGGCCAACGTCCTGACTTTC
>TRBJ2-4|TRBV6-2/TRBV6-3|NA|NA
CASSYPREVATKNIQYF
TGTGCCAGCAGTTACCCTCGTGAGGTGGCAACCAAAAACATTCAGTACTTC
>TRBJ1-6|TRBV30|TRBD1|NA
CAWRPGGAVSPLHF
TGTGCCTGGAGGCCAGGGGGCGCCGTGTCACCCCTCCACTTT
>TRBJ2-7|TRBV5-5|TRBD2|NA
CASSSGTSGSEQYF
TGTGCCAGCAGCTCTGGGACTAGCGGGAGCGAGCAGTACTTC
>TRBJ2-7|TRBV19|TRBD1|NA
CASSFGQGPYEQYF
TGTGCCAGTAGTTTTGGACAGGGGCCCTACGAGCAGTACTTC
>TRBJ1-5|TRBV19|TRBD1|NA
CASSIDGDRNQPQHF
TGTGCCAGTAGTATAGATGGGGACAGAAATCAGCCCCAGCATTTT
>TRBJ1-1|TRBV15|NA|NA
CATSRQGTVKTEAFF
TGTGCCACCAGCAGACAGGGGACGGTTAAGACTGAAGCTTTCTTT
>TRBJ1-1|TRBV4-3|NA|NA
CASSQERGNTEAFF
TGCGCCAGCAGCCAAGAAAGGGGGAACACTGAAGCTTTCTTT